This TCR beta chain was identified during a study of T cells in Graves' hyperthyroidism and ophthalmopathy. Broader study findings: Most thyroid-expanded clonotypes above 0.001 were also found in blood.

V shed 3 bases, J shed 3 bases, and the junction held 15 bases outside the gene matches. CDR1 is KGHSH, CDR2 LQKENI, per germline. CDR3 length equals 18 residues. TCR beta CDR3 sequences were amplified from RNA transcripts. The HTBI set primed first-round TCR CDR3 RT-PCR. TCRdb re-called the multiplex PCR reads with MiXCR, one entry per CDR3 protein. The sample carries about 640,000 distinct CDR3 sequences, approximately 14% recorded once. This clonotype appeared many times. The target antigen is unknown. The clonotype was recovered from a woman aged 45-59 years with Graves' ophthalmopathy. The rearrangement joins TRBV18 to TRBJ2-5; 8 positions agree with TRBD2. Sequencing was performed on blood. The CDR3 coding sequence is TGTGCCAGCTCACCGGTCTCTGGACCGACTAGCGAAGAAGAGACCCAGTACTTC. It encodes CASSPVSGPTSEEETQYF.